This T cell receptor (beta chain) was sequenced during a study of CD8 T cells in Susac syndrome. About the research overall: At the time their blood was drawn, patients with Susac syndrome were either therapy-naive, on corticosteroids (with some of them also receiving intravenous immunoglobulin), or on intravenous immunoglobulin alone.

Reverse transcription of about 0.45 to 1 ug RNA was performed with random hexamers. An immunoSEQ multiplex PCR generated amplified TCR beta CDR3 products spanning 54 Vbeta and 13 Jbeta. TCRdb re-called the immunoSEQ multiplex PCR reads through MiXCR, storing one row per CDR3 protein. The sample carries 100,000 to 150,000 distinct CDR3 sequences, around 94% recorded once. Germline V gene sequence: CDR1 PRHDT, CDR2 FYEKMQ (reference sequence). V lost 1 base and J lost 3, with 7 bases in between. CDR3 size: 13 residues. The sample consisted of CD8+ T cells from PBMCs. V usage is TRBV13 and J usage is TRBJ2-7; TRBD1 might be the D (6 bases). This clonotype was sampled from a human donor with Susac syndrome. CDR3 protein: CASSLEQGYEQYF. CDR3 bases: TGTGCCAGCAGCTTAGAACAGGGCTACGAGCAGTACTTC.